Following are 22 T cell receptor beta chains from one sample sequenced in a study of OX40 agonist ivuxolimab in advanced cancers. Data came from immunoSEQ multiplex PCR; TCRdb stores just in-frame clones and leaves some out. The sample includes about 40,000 clones, 70% to 90% of them seen just once. This sample comprised CD4+ or CD8+ T cells sorted from blood, obtained in a trial of the OX40 agonist ivuxolimab. The receptor source for this set is an adult with an advanced solid tumor such as melanoma, head and neck, liver or kidney cancer.

The rearrangement links TRBV27 to TRBJ1-1; unclear D gene. CDR1 MNHEY and CDR2 SMNVEV come from the germline V gene (reference sequence). This CDR3 is built from 13 residues. V lost 5 bases, J lost 5 bases, and 12 bases lay in between. The CDR3 DNA reads TGTGCCAGCAGTCTTACCACTGGGACTGAAGCTTTCTTT. Translation gives CASSLTTGTEAFF.

The chain links TRBV28 to TRBJ2-7; maybe TRBD2 (6 bases). Germline loops: CDR1 MDHEN, CDR2 SYDVKM. The V and J ends lost 7 bases and 2 bases respectively, with 18 bases between them. The CDR3 extends over 15 amino acids. Here the CDR3 DNA reads TGTGCCAGCACCTTTATGGAGGGAGTTCCCTACGAGCAGTACTTC. It encodes CASTFMEGVPYEQYF.

As DNA, the CDR3 is TGTGCCAGCTCACCACCGGGACAGGGGCCCATCACAGATACGCAGTATTTT. This gives the protein CASSPPGQGPITDTQYF. This chain links TRBV18 with TRBJ2-3; 10 bases map to TRBD1. The CDR3 covers 17 residues. The ends lost 0 bases at V and 2 bases at J; junction bases unmatched: 5. Germline CDR1 reads KGHSH; CDR2 reads LQKENI.

The rearrangement uses TRBV15 and TRBJ2-5, with 9 bases fitting TRBD1. J was trimmed by 3 bases and V by 4 bases; bases with no gene match: 3. The CDR3 extends over 14 amino acids. Germline CDR1 LNHNV, CDR2 YYDKDF (reference sequence). The CDR3 loop is CATSKGTGKETQYF. The CDR3 DNA is TGTGCCACCAGCAAGGGGACAGGGAAAGAGACCCAGTACTTC.

The gene calls are TRBV9 and TRBJ2-3; D may be TRBD2 (5 bases). V was pared by 3 bases and J by 5 bases, with 13 bases between. From germline, CDR1 is SGDLS and CDR2 YYNGEE. The CDR3 consists of 14 residues. CDR3 sequence (DNA): TGTGCCAGCAGCGAAGAGCGGATTAAAGATACGCAGTATTTT. Amino acid sequence: CASSEERIKDTQYF.

The rearrangement uses TRBV29-1 and TRBJ2-7; D gene uncertain. V was trimmed by 8 bases and J by 3 bases, leaving 8 bases between them. Germline CDR1 is SQVTM and CDR2 is ANQGSEA. CDR3 length equals 10 residues. CDR3 sequence reads: CSSLIYEQYF. The CDR3 nucleotides are TGCAGCTCCTTGATCTACGAGCAGTACTTC.

The chain is built from TRBV10-2 and TRBJ2-2; possible D gene TRBD2, 6 bases. In germline, CDR1 is WSHSY, CDR2 SAAADI. Trimming left V 9 bases short and J 8 bases short, with 13 bases between. The CDR3 has 12 amino acids. The CDR3 loop reads CASRRERGELFF. CDR3 DNA: TGCGCCAGTAGACGGGAGCGGGGGGAGCTGTTTTTT.

A single count supports this clone. This chain uses TRBV30 with TRBJ2-3, with D possibly matching TRBD2 (5 bases). V was cut by 3 bases and J by 5 bases, with 21 bases left in between. This CDR3 has 16 amino acids. Germline CDR1 is GTSNPN and CDR2 is SVGIG (reference sequence). The CDR3 nucleotides are TGTGCCTGGAGCCCCGGGGTCGGAGGTCTCGAAGATACGCAGTATTTT. Its translation is CAWSPGVGGLEDTQYF.

The V call is TRBV7-9, the J call TRBJ2-5; D may match TRBD1 or TRBD2 (5 bases each). CDR3 length: 16 amino acids. Trimming took off 1 base at V and 2 bases at J, with 14 bases between the two ends. CDR1 SEHNR and CDR2 FQNEAQ come from the germline V gene (reference sequence). CDR3 sequence: CASSLDLGVLQETQYF. CDR3 coding DNA: TGTGCCAGCAGCTTAGATTTGGGGGTACTTCAAGAGACCCAGTACTTC.

The CDR3 here is CASTWGGISSYNEQFF. The CDR3 bases are TGTGCCAGCACATGGGGCGGTATAAGCTCCTACAATGAGCAGTTCTTC. The chain recombines TRBV27 with TRBJ2-1; perhaps TRBD1 as D (5 bases). V shed 7 bases and J shed 0 bases, with 16 bases lying between them. The germline V gene has CDR1 MNHEY and CDR2 SMNVEV (reference sequence). CDR3 length: 16 residues.

This clone was counted only a few times. This chain links TRBV28 with TRBJ1-5, with D tentatively TRBD1 (5 bases). Germline assignment: CDR1 MDHEN and CDR2 SYDVKM. Trimming removed 7 bases at V and 0 bases at J, with 13 bases between. The CDR3 sequence is 15 residues long. The CDR3 DNA reads TGTGCCAGCACCCCGGGACGGATTAGCAATCAGCCCCAGCATTTT. Translated: CASTPGRISNQPQHF.

The chain has TRBV5-1 and TRBJ2-1; possibly TRBD2 for D (6 bases). Germline V lookup: CDR1 SGHRS, CDR2 YFSETQ. Trimming removed 4 bases at V and 7 bases at J, with 24 bases between. There are 17 residues in the CDR3. In DNA form, the CDR3 reads TGCGCCAGCAGCCCGGAGGGCACGGTAGCGTGGGGGAATGAGCAGTTCTTC. Translation gives CASSPEGTVAWGNEQFF.

The chain carries TRBV4-1 and TRBJ1-2; maybe TRBD1 (6 bases). Germline V CDR1 and CDR2: MGHRA, YSYEKL. The CDR3 sequence is 17 residues long. Trimming took off 1 base at V and 4 bases at J, with 19 bases between the two ends. The DNA for the CDR3 is TGCGCCAGCAGCCAAGCGGGAGTCCCGAGACAGGCCTATGGCTACACCTTC. As protein: CASSQAGVPRQAYGYTF.

This chain joins TRBV5-6 and TRBJ1-1; tentative D call: TRBD1 (5 bases). The CDR3 contains 17 residues. Germline CDR1 SGHDT, CDR2 YYEEEE. Trimming removed 4 bases at V and 2 bases at J, with 21 bases between. CDR3 loop: CASSTVGGGWFNTEAFF. The CDR3 DNA sequence: TGTGCCAGCAGCACCGTTGGGGGAGGCTGGTTTAACACTGAAGCTTTCTTT.

This clone was counted a few times. CDR3 bases: TGTGCCAGCAGCTTCCGGGACAGGGGAAGAGGCAATCAGCCCCAGCATTTT. It translates to CASSFRDRGRGNQPQHF. The chain is built from TRBV7-8 and TRBJ1-5, with 10 bases aligning to TRBD1. The germline V gene encodes CDR1 SGHVS and CDR2 FQNEAQ. The CDR3 consists of 17 residues. V lost 3 bases to trimming and J lost 2 bases; unmatched junction nucleotides: 7. The complete variable domain, with remaining parts taken from reference TRBV7-8 and TRBJ1-5, reads GAGVSQSPRYKVAKRGQDVALRCDPISGHVSLFWYQQALGQGPEFLTYFQNEAQLDKSGLPSDRFFAERPEGSVSTLKIQRTQQEDSAVYLCASSFRDRGRGNQPQHFGDGTRLSIL.

The chain carries TRBV4-1 and TRBJ2-7; 11 bases match TRBD1. Looked up from germline, CDR1 is MGHRA and CDR2 is YSYEKL. This CDR3 is 15 amino acids long. V trimming: 3 bases; J trimming: 4 bases; junction bases outside the gene matches: 5. CDR3 DNA sequence: TGCGCCAGCAGCCATAGGACAGGGGGCGTATACGAGCAGTACTTC. Its translation: CASSHRTGGVYEQYF.

The V and J genes are TRBV19 and TRBJ2-1; 10 positions match TRBD2. With 1 base clipped from V and 4 bases from J, the junction kept 10 bases outside the gene matches. The CDR3 is 18 residues long. Germline CDR1 reads LNHDA; CDR2 reads SQIVND (reference sequence). CDR3 DNA sequence: TGTGCCAGTAGTATAGCCCCTTGGCTAGCGGGAGTTTACAATGAGCAGTTCTTC. Amino acids: CASSIAPWLAGVYNEQFF.

V is TRBV5-1 and J is TRBJ1-5; TRBD1 is a possible D gene (6 bases). Germline CDR1 reads SGHRS; CDR2 reads YFSETQ. There are 15 residues in the CDR3. Trimming took off 0 bases at V and 7 bases at J, with 14 bases between the two ends. The CDR3 DNA follows: TGCGCCAGCAGCTTGGATTCGTCAGGGGAGCAGCCCCAGCATTTT. Translating it yields CASSLDSSGEQPQHF. Using reference TRBV5-1 and TRBJ1-5 for the parts outside the CDR3, the full variable domain is KAGVTQTPRYLIKTRGQQVTLSCSPISGHRSVSWYQQTPGQGLQFLFEYFSETQRNKGNFPGRFSGRQFSNSRSEMNVSTLELGDSALYLCASSLDSSGEQPQHFGDGTRLSIL.

The genes are TRBV27 and TRBJ1-1; possible D gene TRBD1, 6 bases. Trimming stripped 6 bases from V and 0 bases from J, with 11 bases between. Germline V CDR1 and CDR2: MNHEY, SMNVEV (reference sequence). The CDR3 length is 14 residues. The CDR3 sequence is CASRGGGLNTEAFF. DNA of the CDR3: TGTGCCAGCAGAGGGGGTGGGTTGAACACTGAAGCTTTCTTT.

The chain has TRBV11-1 and TRBJ2-5, with 12 bases identical to TRBD2. Trimming took 5 bases from V and 5 from J; bases not matched to a gene: 15. The CDR3 has 18 amino acids. Germline V gene data show CDR1 as SGHAT and CDR2 as FQDESV (reference sequence). The CDR3 here is CASSPSTWTSGTGETQYF. The CDR3 DNA follows: TGTGCCAGCAGCCCCAGCACCTGGACTAGCGGGACCGGGGAGACCCAGTACTTC.

V is TRBV4-1 and J is TRBJ2-7; D tentatively reads TRBD1 or TRBD2 (6 bases each). V was shortened by 2 bases and J by 5 bases, with 22 bases between the two germline ends. The CDR3 runs 17 residues. Germline CDR1 and CDR2: MGHRA and YSYEKL. The CDR3 here is CASSQFIPGRGRHEQYF. The CDR3 coding sequence is TGCGCCAGCAGCCAATTCATTCCGGGACGGGGGCGGCACGAGCAGTACTTC.

The rearrangement links TRBV28 to TRBJ2-7, with D possibly being TRBD2 (5 bases). The CDR3 runs to 14 residues. Trimming took 2 bases from V and 4 from J, leaving 12 bases between them. Germline-derived CDR1 and CDR2 are MDHEN and SYDVKM. The CDR3 coding sequence is TGTGCCAGCAGTTTAGTACTAGATCATTACGAGCAGTACTTC. Translating gives CASSLVLDHYEQYF.